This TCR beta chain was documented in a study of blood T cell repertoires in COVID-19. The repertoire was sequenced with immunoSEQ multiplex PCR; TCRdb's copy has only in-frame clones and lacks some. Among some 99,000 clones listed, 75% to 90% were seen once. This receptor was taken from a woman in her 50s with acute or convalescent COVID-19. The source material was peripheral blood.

Written as DNA, the CDR3 is TGTGCCAGCAGTGTCCAACTCCTTCCAGGGGGCGGGTCCTACGAGCAGTACTTC. Its translation is CASSVQLLPGGGSYEQYF. The V and J genes are TRBV6-1 and TRBJ2-7, with 8 bases identical to TRBD1. The CDR3 loop spans 18 amino acids. Germline V gene sequence: CDR1 MNHNS, CDR2 SASEGT. V lost 4 bases, J lost 1 base, and 15 bases stayed unmatched.